Listed below are T cell receptor beta chains from one sample, sequenced in a study of T cell responses to AZD1222 COVID-19 vaccine. The assay was immunoSEQ multiplex PCR, and TCRdb's table has in-frame clones only and misses some. The table shows roughly 180,000 clones, with around 94% occurring only once. The sequencing here drew on peripheral blood, taken on day 0 of AZD1222 vaccination. The receptors derive from an adult in good health. The CDR3 runs from the conserved cysteine through the conserved F or W. D genes are given only for firm matches. The size field is filled for only some rows; it gives once, few, many or a size class.

>TRBJ2-1|-|-|TRBV3-1/TRBV3-2
CASSQVLYRLSYNEQFF
TGTGCCAGCAGCCAAGTTTTGTACAGGCTCTCCTACAATGAGCAGTTCTTC
>TRBJ1-1|-|-|TRBV30
CAWGGGEAFF
TGTGCCTGGGGCGGTGGTGAAGCTTTCTTT
>TRBJ2-3|TRBD1|-|TRBV18
CASSPQGQWVTDTQYF
TGTGCCAGCTCACCGCAGGGACAGTGGGTCACAGATACGCAGTATTTT
>TRBJ2-1|TRBD2|once|TRBV7-9
CASSGGGNEQFF
TGTGCCAGCAGCGGGGGAGGGAATGAGCAGTTCTTC
>TRBJ1-1|-|-|TRBV6-1
CASREGVLGRSTEAFF
TGTGCCAGTAGAGAAGGGGTGTTGGGGCGAAGCACTGAAGCTTTCTTT
>TRBJ2-7|-|-|TRBV7-9
CASSLPPGEQYF
TGTGCCAGCAGCCTCCCCCCGGGGGAGCAGTACTTC
>TRBJ2-7|-|-|TRBV2
CASSEVSSRGEQYF
TGTGCCAGCAGTGAAGTGTCTAGTAGGGGCGAGCAGTACTTC
>TRBJ2-7|-|-|TRBV7-9
CASSPVWTSYEQYF
TGTGCCAGCAGCCCGGTATGGACCTCCTACGAGCAGTACTTC
>TRBJ2-7|TRBD2|-|TRBV15
CATSGYLGTSTSGSYEQYF
TGTGCCACCAGCGGATATCTAGGTACTAGCACTAGCGGGAGTTACGAGCAGTACTTC
>TRBJ1-2|-|-|TRBV12-3/TRBV12-4
CASSQRQTGGYTF
TGTGCCAGCAGTCAGCGACAGACGGGGGGCTACACCTTC
>TRBJ1-5|-|-|TRBV15
CATSEGRGNQPQHF
TGTGCCACCAGCGAGGGGCGAGGCAATCAGCCCCAGCATTTT
>TRBJ1-3|TRBD1|once|TRBV5-4
CASSPDRSSGNTIYF
TGTGCCAGCAGCCCGGACAGGTCCTCTGGAAACACCATATATTTT
>TRBJ1-3|-|-|TRBV9
CASSEGPQASSGNTIYF
TGTGCCAGCAGCGAGGGGCCACAGGCTAGCTCTGGAAACACCATATATTTT
>TRBJ1-3|TRBD1|-|TRBV28
CASSITGVAGNTIYF
TGTGCCAGCTCGATAACAGGGGTAGCTGGAAACACCATATATTTT
>TRBJ1-1|TRBD1|-|TRBV5-1
CASSLGQGGEAFF
TGCGCCAGCAGCCTCGGACAGGGAGGTGAAGCTTTCTTT
>TRBJ1-1|TRBD1|-|TRBV27
CASKYVGTDTEAFF
TGTGCCAGCAAATACGTGGGGACAGACACTGAAGCTTTCTTT
>TRBJ1-5|-|-|TRBV28
CASSLAGRSNQPQHF
TGTGCCAGCAGTTTAGCAGGGCGTAGCAATCAGCCCCAGCATTTT
>TRBJ1-2|TRBD1|-|TRBV30
CAWALGTGGYTF
TGTGCCTGGGCTCTGGGGACAGGTGGCTACACCTTC
>TRBJ2-1|-|-|TRBV28
CASSLEREKNEQFF
TGTGCCAGCAGTTTGGAACGGGAGAAAAATGAGCAGTTCTTC
>TRBJ2-7|TRBD1|-|TRBV6-5
CASSATGGREQYF
TGTGCCAGCAGCGCTACAGGGGGGCGTGAGCAGTACTTC
>TRBJ1-1|-|once|TRBV28
CASSLGQPEAFF
TGTGCCAGCAGTTTAGGGCAGCCGGAAGCTTTCTTT
>TRBJ2-7|-|-|TRBV6-5
CASGERGRTSYEQYF
TGTGCCAGCGGCGAACGAGGGAGGACCTCCTACGAGCAGTACTTC
>TRBJ2-2|-|-|TRBV14
CASSLTGWPGELFF
TGTGCCAGCAGTCTTACAGGGTGGCCCGGGGAGCTGTTTTTT
>TRBJ1-2|-|-|TRBV5-6
CASSSDPYGYTF
TGTGCCAGCAGCTCGGACCCCTATGGCTACACCTTC
>TRBJ2-7|TRBD2|few|TRBV18
CASSVTSGASYEQYF
TGTGCCAGCTCAGTAACCAGCGGGGCCTCCTACGAGCAGTACTTC
>TRBJ1-1|-|-|TRBV18
CASSPVFTEAFF
TGTGCCAGCTCACCTGTTTTTACTGAAGCTTTCTTT
>TRBJ1-6|-|-|TRBV28
CASSFSSSYNSPLHF
TGTGCCAGCAGTTTCAGCAGCTCCTATAATTCACCCCTCCACTTT
>TRBJ2-1|-|-|TRBV30
CAWRGSVANEQFF
TGTGCCTGGAGAGGGAGTGTCGCCAATGAGCAGTTCTTC
>TRBJ2-5|TRBD2|once|TRBV5-5
CASSLGLAVQETQYF
TGTGCCAGCAGCTTGGGACTAGCGGTCCAAGAGACCCAGTACTTC
>TRBJ1-2|TRBD1|-|TRBV30
CAWASKHGTGGTDGYTF
TGTGCCTGGGCTAGCAAGCACGGGACAGGGGGCACGGATGGCTACACCTTC
>TRBJ2-1|-|-|TRBV24-1
CATSDPSITEQFF
TGTGCCACCAGTGATCCCTCTATCACTGAGCAGTTCTTC
>TRBJ1-2|-|-|TRBV27
CASSLSGNHGYTF
TGTGCCAGCAGTCTATCAGGGAACCATGGCTACACCTTC
>TRBJ2-3|TRBD2|-|TRBV3-1/TRBV3-2
CASSQGFGRAMDTQYF
TGTGCCAGCAGCCAAGGTTTCGGGAGGGCCATGGATACGCAGTATTTT
>TRBJ2-2|-|few|TRBV19
CASSDQGRRTGELFF
TGTGCCAGTAGTGATCAAGGGAGGAGGACCGGGGAGCTGTTTTTT
>TRBJ2-2|-|-|TRBV7-2
CASSSRVGELFF
TGTGCCAGCAGCTCCCGAGTTGGGGAGCTGTTTTTT
>TRBJ1-2|-|-|TRBV28
CASKLDEQAYGYTF
TGTGCCAGCAAGTTGGACGAACAGGCTTATGGCTACACCTTC
>TRBJ2-1|TRBD1|-|TRBV4-1
CASRWTGDNEQFF
TGCGCCAGCCGTTGGACAGGGGACAATGAGCAGTTCTTC